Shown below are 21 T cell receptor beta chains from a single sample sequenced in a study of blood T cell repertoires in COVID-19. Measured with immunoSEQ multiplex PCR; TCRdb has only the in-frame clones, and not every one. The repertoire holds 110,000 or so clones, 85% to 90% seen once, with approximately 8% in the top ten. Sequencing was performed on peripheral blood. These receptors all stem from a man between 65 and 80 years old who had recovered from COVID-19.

CDR3 amino acids: CASSLHDNSPLHF. The CDR3 DNA is TGTGCCAGCAGTTTACATGATAATTCACCCCTCCACTTT. The chain carries TRBV6-4 and TRBJ1-6; D gene uncertain. Trimming removed 5 bases from V and 5 bases from J, with 7 bases in between. Germline V CDR1 and CDR2: MRHNA, SNTAGT. This CDR3 is 13 amino acids long.

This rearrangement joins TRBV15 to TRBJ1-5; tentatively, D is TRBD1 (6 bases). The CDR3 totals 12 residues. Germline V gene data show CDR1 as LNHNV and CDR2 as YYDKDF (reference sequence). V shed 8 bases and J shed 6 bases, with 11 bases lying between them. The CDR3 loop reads CATDQGSQPQHF. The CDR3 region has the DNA TGTGCCACCGATCAGGGGTCTCAGCCCCAGCATTTT.

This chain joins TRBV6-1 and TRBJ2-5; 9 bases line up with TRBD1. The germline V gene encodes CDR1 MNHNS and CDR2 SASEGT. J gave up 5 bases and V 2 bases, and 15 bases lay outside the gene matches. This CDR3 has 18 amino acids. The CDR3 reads CASSERVSTGGVRETQYF. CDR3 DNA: TGTGCCAGCAGTGAAAGGGTCTCGACAGGGGGTGTTCGGGAGACCCAGTACTTC.

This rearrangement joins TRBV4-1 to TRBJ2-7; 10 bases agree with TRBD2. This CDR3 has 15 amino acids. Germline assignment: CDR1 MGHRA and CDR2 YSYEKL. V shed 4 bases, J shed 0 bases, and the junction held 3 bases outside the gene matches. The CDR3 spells CASSRGLANSYEQYF. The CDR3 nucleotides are TGCGCCAGCAGCCGGGGACTAGCGAACTCCTACGAGCAGTACTTC.

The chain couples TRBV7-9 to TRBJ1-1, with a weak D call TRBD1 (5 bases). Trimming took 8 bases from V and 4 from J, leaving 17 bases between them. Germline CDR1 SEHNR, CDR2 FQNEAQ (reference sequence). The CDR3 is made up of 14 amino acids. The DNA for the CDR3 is TGTGCCAGCGGCAGTGGGGGGATTATCACTGAAGCTTTCTTT. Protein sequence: CASGSGGIITEAFF.

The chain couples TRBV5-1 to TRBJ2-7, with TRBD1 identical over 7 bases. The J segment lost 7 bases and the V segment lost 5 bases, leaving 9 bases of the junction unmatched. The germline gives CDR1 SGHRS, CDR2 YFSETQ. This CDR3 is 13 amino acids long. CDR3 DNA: TGCGCCAGCAGGGGACAGCATCCGGATGAGCAGTACTTC. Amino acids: CASRGQHPDEQYF.

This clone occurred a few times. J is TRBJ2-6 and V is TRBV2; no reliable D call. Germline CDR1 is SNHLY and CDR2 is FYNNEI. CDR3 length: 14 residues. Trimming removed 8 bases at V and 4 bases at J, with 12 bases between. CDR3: CASQLALGANVLTF. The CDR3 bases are TGTGCCAGCCAACTCGCTCTCGGGGCCAACGTCCTGACTTTC.

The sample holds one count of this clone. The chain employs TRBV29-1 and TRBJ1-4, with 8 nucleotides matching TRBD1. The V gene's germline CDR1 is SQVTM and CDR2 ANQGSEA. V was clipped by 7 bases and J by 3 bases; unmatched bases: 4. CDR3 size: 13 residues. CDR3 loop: CSAQGAPNEKLFF. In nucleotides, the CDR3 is TGCAGCGCTCAGGGGGCCCCTAATGAAAAACTGTTTTTT.

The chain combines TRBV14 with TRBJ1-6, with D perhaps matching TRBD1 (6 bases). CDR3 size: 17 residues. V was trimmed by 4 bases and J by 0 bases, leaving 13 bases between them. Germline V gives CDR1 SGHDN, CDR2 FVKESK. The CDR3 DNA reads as TGTGCCAGCAGCCTTCCAACAGGGAGCTCCTATAATTCACCCCTCCACTTT. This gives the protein CASSLPTGSSYNSPLHF. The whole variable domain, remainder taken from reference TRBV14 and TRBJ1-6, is EAGVTQFPSHSVIEKGQTVTLRCDPISGHDNLYWYRRVMGKEIKFLLHFVKESKQDESGMPNNRFLAERTGGTYSTLKVQPAELEDSGVYFCASSLPTGSSYNSPLHFGNGTRLTVT.

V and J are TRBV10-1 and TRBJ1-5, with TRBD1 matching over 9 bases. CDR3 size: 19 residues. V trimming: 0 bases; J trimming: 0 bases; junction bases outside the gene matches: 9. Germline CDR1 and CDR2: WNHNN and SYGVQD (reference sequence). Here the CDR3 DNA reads TGCGCCAGCAGTGAGTCGACTGACAGGGGGTTCAGTAGCAATCAGCCCCAGCATTTT. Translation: CASSESTDRGFSSNQPQHF.

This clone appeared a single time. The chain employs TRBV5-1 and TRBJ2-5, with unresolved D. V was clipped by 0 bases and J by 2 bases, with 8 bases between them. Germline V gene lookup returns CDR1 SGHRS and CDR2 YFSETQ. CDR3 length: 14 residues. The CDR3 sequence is CASSLVQDQETQYF. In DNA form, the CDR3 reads TGCGCCAGCAGCTTGGTCCAGGATCAAGAGACCCAGTACTTC.

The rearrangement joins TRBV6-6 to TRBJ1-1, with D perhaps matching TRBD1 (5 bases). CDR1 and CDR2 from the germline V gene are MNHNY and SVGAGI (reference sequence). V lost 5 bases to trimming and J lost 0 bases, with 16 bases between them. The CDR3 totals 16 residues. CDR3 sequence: CASSPLPGELNTEAFF. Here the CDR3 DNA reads TGTGCCAGCAGTCCCCTACCGGGGGAACTGAACACTGAAGCTTTCTTT.

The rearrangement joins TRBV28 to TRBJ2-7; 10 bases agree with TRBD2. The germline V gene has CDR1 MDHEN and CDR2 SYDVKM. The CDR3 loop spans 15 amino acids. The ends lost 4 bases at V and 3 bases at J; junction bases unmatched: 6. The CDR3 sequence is CASSSTGLAIYEQYF. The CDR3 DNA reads TGTGCCAGCAGTTCAACGGGACTAGCGATCTACGAGCAGTACTTC.

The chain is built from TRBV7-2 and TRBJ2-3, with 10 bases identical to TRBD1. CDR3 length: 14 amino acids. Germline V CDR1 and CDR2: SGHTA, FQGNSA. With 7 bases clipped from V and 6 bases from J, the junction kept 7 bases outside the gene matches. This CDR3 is CASNPGQGTDTQYF. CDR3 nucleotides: TGTGCCAGCAACCCGGGACAGGGGACTGATACGCAGTATTTT.

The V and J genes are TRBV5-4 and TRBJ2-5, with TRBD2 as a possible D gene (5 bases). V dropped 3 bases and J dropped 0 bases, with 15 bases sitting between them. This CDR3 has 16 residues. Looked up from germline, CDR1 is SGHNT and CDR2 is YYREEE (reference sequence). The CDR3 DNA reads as TGTGCCAGCAGCTCGTCTGAGCGGCGCTACCAAGAGACCCAGTACTTC. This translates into CASSSSERRYQETQYF.

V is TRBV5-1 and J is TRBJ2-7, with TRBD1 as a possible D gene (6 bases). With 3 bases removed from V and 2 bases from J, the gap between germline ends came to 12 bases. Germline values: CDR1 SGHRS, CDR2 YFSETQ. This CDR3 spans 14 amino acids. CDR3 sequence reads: CASSYEGVPYEQYF. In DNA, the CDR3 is TGCGCCAGCAGCTACGAGGGGGTTCCCTACGAGCAGTACTTC.

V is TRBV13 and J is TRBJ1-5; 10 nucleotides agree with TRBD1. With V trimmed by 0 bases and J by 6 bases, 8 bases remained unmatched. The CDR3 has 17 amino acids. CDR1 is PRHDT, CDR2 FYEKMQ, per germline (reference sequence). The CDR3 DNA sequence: TGTGCCAGCAGCTTAGGGGCCGGGACAGGGGACGGTCAGCCCCAGCATTTT. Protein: CASSLGAGTGDGQPQHF.

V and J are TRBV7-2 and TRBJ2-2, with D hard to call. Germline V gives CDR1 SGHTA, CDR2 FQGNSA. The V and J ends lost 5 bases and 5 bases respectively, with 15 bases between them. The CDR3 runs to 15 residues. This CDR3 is CASSPRRYTTGELFF. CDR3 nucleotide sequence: TGTGCCAGCAGCCCCCGCCGGTATACTACCGGGGAGCTGTTTTTT.

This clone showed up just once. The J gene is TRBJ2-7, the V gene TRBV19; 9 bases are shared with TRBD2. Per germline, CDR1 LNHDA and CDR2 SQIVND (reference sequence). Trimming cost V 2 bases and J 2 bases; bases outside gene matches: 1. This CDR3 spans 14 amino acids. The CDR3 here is CASSILAGPYEQYF. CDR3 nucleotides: TGTGCCAGTAGTATACTAGCGGGGCCCTACGAGCAGTACTTC.

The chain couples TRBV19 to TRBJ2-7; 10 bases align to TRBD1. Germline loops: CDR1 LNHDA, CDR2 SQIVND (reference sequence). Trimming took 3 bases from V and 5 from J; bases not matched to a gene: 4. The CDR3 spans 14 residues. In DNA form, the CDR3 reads TGTGCCAGTAGTATCCGGGACAGGGGAAACGAGCAGTACTTC. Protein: CASSIRDRGNEQYF.

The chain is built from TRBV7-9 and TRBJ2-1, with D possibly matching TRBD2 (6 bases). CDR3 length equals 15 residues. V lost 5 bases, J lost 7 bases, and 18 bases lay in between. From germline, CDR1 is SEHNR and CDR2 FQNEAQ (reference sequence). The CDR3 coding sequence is TGTGCCAGCAGCCCTCCCCCGGGACTCCTTAATGAGCAGTTCTTC. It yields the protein CASSPPPGLLNEQFF.